What follows are 26 T cell receptor beta chains derived from one specimen sequenced in a study of blood T cells in healthy people across ages. PCR was performed a second time for about 7 to 11 cycles using a sample-barcoded 5' primer and a J-beta primer mix. TCRdb recomputed calls from the 5' RACE reads with MiXCR, one row per CDR3 protein. This table has 550,000 to 800,000 distinct CDR3 sequences, approximately 31% appearing once. What was sequenced was blood. These receptors were obtained from a woman of 80 years or more in good health.

In its sample, this clonotype was seen a few times. Just one base apart from a much larger clone, this may be a read error. The chain is built from TRBV3-1 and TRBJ2-1; 14 bases fit TRBD2. The V gene end was trimmed by 4 bases and the J gene end by 6 bases; junction bases not matched to a gene: 8. The CDR3 has 17 residues. Germline values: CDR1 LGHDT, CDR2 YNNKEL (reference sequence). CDR3 bases: TGTGCCAGCAGCCTTGGGACTAGCGGGGGAAGGAGCAATGAGCAGTTCTTC. Translation gives CASSLGTSGGRSNEQFF.

For this clonotype: A read error may be the cause here, since a much bigger clone is one base away. The V and J genes are TRBV6-5 and TRBJ1-2; 11 bases fit TRBD1. The CDR3 has 15 residues. Germline V lookup: CDR1 MNHEY, CDR2 SVGAGI. With 7 bases clipped from V and 4 bases from J, the junction kept 8 bases outside the gene matches. CDR3 nucleotides: TGTGCCAGCACTCGGGGACAGGGGGGTGTCTATGGCTACACCTTC. Protein: CASTRGQGGVYGYTF.

This clonotype came up a few times. This may be a read error: a much more frequent sequence differs by one nucleotide. J is TRBJ2-7 and V is TRBV28, with TRBD2 matching over 10 bases. CDR1 is MDHEN and CDR2 is SYDVKM in the germline V gene. The CDR3 is 15 amino acids. The J segment lost 7 bases and the V segment lost 3 bases, leaving 9 bases of the junction unmatched. CDR3 nucleotides: TGTGCCAGCAGTTTGTCACTAGCGGGGAGGAATGAGCAGTACTTC. It translates to CASSLSLAGRNEQYF. Looking up the rest from reference TRBV28 and TRBJ2-7 gives the full variable domain: DVKVTQSSRYLVKRTGEKVFLECVQDMDHENMFWYRQDPGLGLRLIYFSYDVKMKEKGDIPEGYSVSREKKERFSLILESASTNQTSMYLCASSLSLAGRNEQYFGPGTRLTVT.

This clonotype was seen ten or more times. The gene calls are TRBV20-1 and TRBJ2-1, with D possibly being TRBD1 (5 bases). Trimming pared 6 bases from V and 6 bases from J, leaving 15 bases between. Per the germline V gene, CDR1 is DFQATT and CDR2 is SNEGSKA (reference sequence). There are 13 residues in the CDR3. CDR3 sequence: CSAAGLSPNEQFF. The CDR3 DNA follows: TGCAGTGCCGCAGGGTTAAGTCCCAATGAGCAGTTCTTC.

Ten or more counts support this clonotype. V and J are TRBV20-1 and TRBJ1-5, with a tentative D call TRBD1 (6 bases). CDR1 is DFQATT, CDR2 SNEGSKA, per germline (reference sequence). V was clipped by 6 bases and J by 2 bases, with 17 bases between them. This CDR3 region has 15 residues. The CDR3 nucleotides read TGCAGTGCAAAGGGGGAGGGTTTTGGCAATCAGCCCCAGCATTTT. As protein: CSAKGEGFGNQPQHF.

This chain joins TRBV11-1 and TRBJ2-7, with TRBD2 identical over 16 bases. TRBJ2-5 matches the DNA end more closely, so the J call is doubtful. The CDR3 has 17 amino acids. Germline V gene data show CDR1 as SGHAT and CDR2 as FQDESV (reference sequence). This chain's CDR3 is CASSSGTSGGARETQYF. The CDR3 nucleotides are TGTGCCAGCAGTTCCGGGACTAGCGGGGGGGCTAGGGAGACCCAGTACTTC.

This clonotype was observed a single time. The chain recombines TRBV6-1 with TRBJ2-7; D not certain. Trimming left V 1 base short and J 2 bases short, with 12 bases between. Germline values: CDR1 MNHNS, CDR2 SASEGT. The CDR3 extends over 15 amino acids. The CDR3 DNA follows: TGTGCCAGCAGTGAAGAGGCTGGCGGAGCCTACGAGCAGTACTTC. The encoded protein is CASSEEAGGAYEQYF.

The chain combines TRBV30 with TRBJ1-1; no clear D. V lost 3 bases and J 8 bases, leaving 7 bases between the germline ends. Germline-derived CDR1 and CDR2 are GTSNPN and SVGIG (reference sequence). The CDR3 sequence is 10 residues long. CDR3 nucleotides: TGTGCCTGGAGGGAACGAGAAGCTTTCTTT. This sequence encodes CAWREREAFF. Variable domain in full (rest from reference TRBV30 and TRBJ1-1): SQTIHQWPATLVQPVGSPLSLECTVEGTSNPNLYWYRQAAGRGLQLLFYSVGIGQISSEVPQNLSASRPQDRQFILSSKKLLLSDSGFYLCAWREREAFFGQGTRLTVV.

This clonotype was seen at least ten times. V and J are TRBV20-1 and TRBJ1-1; TRBD1 matches 7 bases. CDR1 is DFQATT and CDR2 is SNEGSKA in the germline V gene (reference sequence). The CDR3 has 14 amino acids. After removal of 6 bases from V and 6 bases from J, the junction contained 13 bases not matched to a gene. In DNA form, the CDR3 reads TGCAGTGCCAAGGGGGCTAGGGGGCGAGCTGAAGCTTTCTTT. It codes for CSAKGARGRAEAFF.

Note on this clonotype: The junction differs from germline at one of its ends, possibly a read error. The CDR3 nucleotides read TGTGCCATCAGTGCTGACAGGGGTATGAACGCTGAAGCTTTCTTT. Encoded protein: CAISADRGMNAEAFF. The V gene is TRBV10-3, the J gene TRBJ1-1; 8 nucleotides line up with TRBD1. The germline CDR1 and CDR2 sequences are ENHRY and SYGVKD. The CDR3 has 15 residues.

The genes are TRBV6-5 and TRBJ2-1; D remains unclear. V lost 4 bases and J 10 bases, leaving 11 bases between the germline ends. This CDR3 contains 12 residues. Per the germline V gene, CDR1 is MNHEY and CDR2 is SVGAGI. In DNA form, the CDR3 reads TGTGCCAGCAGTTTCGGACGTTCGGAGCAGTTCTTC. Protein: CASSFGRSEQFF.

The chain employs TRBV30 and TRBJ2-4, with D possibly being TRBD1 (5 bases). The CDR3 consists of 15 residues. Germline V gives CDR1 GTSNPN, CDR2 SVGIG (reference sequence). Trimming removed 3 bases from V and 1 base from J, with 13 bases in between. CDR3 nucleotides: TGTGCCTGGAGAGACAAGACAGCCGCCAAAAACATTCAGTACTTC. Translation gives CAWRDKTAAKNIQYF.

Comments on this clonotype: Since a much larger clone is just one base distant, this may be a read error. This chain uses TRBV5-4 with TRBJ2-7, with D tentatively TRBD1 (5 bases). The CDR3 extends over 14 amino acids. Deletions cut 4 bases from V and 0 bases from J, with 11 bases between. Germline CDR1 reads SGHNT; CDR2 reads YYREEE (reference sequence). The CDR3 spells CASSRVDSSYEQYF. The DNA of the CDR3 is TGTGCCAGCAGCCGAGTAGACAGCTCCTACGAGCAGTACTTC.

This clonotype was observed many times. This chain connects TRBV6-2 or TRBV6-3 to TRBJ1-5, with D maybe TRBD1 (5 bases). The germline gives CDR1 MNHEY, CDR2 SVGEGT. The CDR3 sequence is 15 residues long. V was shortened by 0 bases and J by 6 bases, with 12 bases between the two germline ends. This CDR3 is CASSYSTPGGQPQHF. CDR3 sequence (DNA): TGTGCCAGCAGTTACTCGACCCCGGGGGGTCAGCCCCAGCATTTT.

As concerns this clonotype: This may stem from a read error, because a much larger clone lies one nucleotide away. The chain employs TRBV2 and TRBJ2-5, with 10 bases lining up with TRBD2. Germline lookup yields CDR1 SNHLY and CDR2 FYNNEI. CDR3 length equals 14 residues. The CDR3 nucleotides are TGTGCCAGCCTAGCGGGGGTGTACCAAGAGACCCGGTACTTC. It translates to CASLAGVYQETRYF.

This clonotype was observed a single time. This chain links TRBV5-1 with TRBJ2-1; the D gene is possibly TRBD1 (5 bases). Trimming took off 0 bases at V and 8 bases at J, with 15 bases between the two ends. Germline V CDR1 and CDR2: SGHRS, YFSETQ. This CDR3 region has 15 residues. The CDR3 DNA sequence: TGCGCCAGCAGCTTGGAGGCAGGGTTTACCCATGAGCAGTTCTTC. It is translated as CASSLEAGFTHEQFF.

The chain has TRBV9 and TRBJ1-4; 9 bases agree with TRBD1. This CDR3 spans 14 amino acids. The V segment lost 4 bases and the J segment 8 bases; nucleotides outside the gene matches: 6. Germline lookup yields CDR1 SGDLS and CDR2 YYNGEE. CDR3 sequence reads: CASSKGQGREKLFF. The CDR3 nucleotides are TGTGCCAGCAGCAAGGGACAGGGCCGGGAAAAACTGTTTTTT.

The table lists this clonotype with many counts. The chain links TRBV5-1 to TRBJ2-3, with a possible D match to TRBD2 (6 bases). The V gene's germline CDR1 is SGHRS and CDR2 YFSETQ. The V gene lost 0 bases and the J gene lost 4 bases, with 12 bases spanning the gap. The CDR3 loop spans 15 amino acids. CDR3 amino acids: CASSLDGGVSDTQYF. DNA for the CDR3: TGCGCCAGCAGCTTGGATGGCGGGGTCTCAGATACGCAGTATTTT. The variable domain in full, with the rest retrieved from reference TRBV5-1 and TRBJ2-3, is KAGVTQTPRYLIKTRGQQVTLSCSPISGHRSVSWYQQTPGQGLQFLFEYFSETQRNKGNFPGRFSGRQFSNSRSEMNVSTLELGDSALYLCASSLDGGVSDTQYFGPGTRLTVL.

This clonotype was counted ten times or more. The chain employs TRBV5-1 and TRBJ2-7; 7 bases match TRBD1. V dropped 4 bases and J dropped 5; count of bases not matched to a gene: 6. The CDR3 sequence is 13 residues long. In germline, CDR1 is SGHRS, CDR2 YFSETQ. CDR3 residues: CASSLQGYDEQYF. The CDR3 DNA reads as TGCGCCAGCAGCCTACAGGGGTACGACGAGCAGTACTTC.

The CDR3 DNA reads as TGTGCCATCTCCCGGGGTAGGAACACTGAAGCTTTCTTT. It specifies CAISRGRNTEAFF. This rearrangement joins TRBV10-3 to TRBJ1-1; D ambiguous. Trimming took off 8 bases at V and 1 base at J, with 11 bases between the two ends. Germline lookup yields CDR1 ENHRY and CDR2 SYGVKD. The CDR3 has 13 amino acids.

In its sample, this clonotype was seen many times. This sequence joins TRBV20-1 and TRBJ2-1; 7 bases fit TRBD2. The J segment lost 8 bases and the V segment lost 1 base, leaving 8 bases of the junction unmatched. This CDR3 has 14 residues. CDR1 is DFQATT, CDR2 SNEGSKA, per germline (reference sequence). The CDR3 is CSARGPAGWDEQFF. DNA for the CDR3: TGCAGTGCTAGAGGGCCAGCGGGGTGGGATGAGCAGTTCTTC.

The chain combines TRBV27 with TRBJ2-6; no clear D gene. V dropped 8 bases and J dropped 1 base, with 12 bases sitting between them. This CDR3 has 15 amino acids. The germline V gene has CDR1 MNHEY and CDR2 SMNVEV (reference sequence). This CDR3 reads CASLQLKSGANVLTF. CDR3 nucleotides: TGTGCCAGCCTCCAGTTGAAGTCTGGGGCCAACGTCCTGACTTTC.

As for this clonotype: A much larger clonotype is one base distant, so this may be a read error. The J gene is TRBJ2-7, the V gene TRBV2; 10 positions match TRBD1. The CDR3 is 14 amino acids. Looked up from germline, CDR1 is SNHLY and CDR2 is FYNNEI. The J segment lost 7 bases and the V segment lost 6 bases, leaving 9 bases of the junction unmatched. CDR3 sequence: CASRGTGVSNEQYF. The CDR3 DNA reads TGTGCCAGCAGGGGGACAGGGGTTTCCAATGAGCAGTACTTC. Based on the CDR3 plus reference TRBV2 and TRBJ2-7, the full variable domain is EPEVTQTPSHQVTQMGQEVILRCVPISNHLYFYWYRQILGQKVEFLVSFYNNEISEKSEIFDDQFSVERPDGSNFTLKIRSTKLEDSAMYFCASRGTGVSNEQYFGPGTRLTVT.

The genes are TRBV27 and TRBJ1-5; D not resolved. Per the germline V gene, CDR1 is MNHEY and CDR2 is SMNVEV (reference sequence). This CDR3 is built from 15 residues. V was clipped by 2 bases and J by 0 bases, with 8 bases between them. The chain's CDR3 is CASSLGVNSNQPQHF. Here the CDR3 DNA reads TGTGCCAGCAGTTTAGGGGTTAATAGCAATCAGCCCCAGCATTTT.

The chain has TRBV5-1 and TRBJ2-3, with a possible D match to TRBD2 (5 bases). Germline loops: CDR1 SGHRS, CDR2 YFSETQ. V was cut by 4 bases and J by 6 bases, with 12 bases left in between. The CDR3 has 13 residues. The CDR3 DNA follows: TGCGCCAGCAGCCAAAGCGGACCGGATACGCAGTATTTT. Translation: CASSQSGPDTQYF.

This clonotype was seen a handful of times. A much larger clone is a single base away; this may be a read error. This rearrangement joins TRBV5-6 to TRBJ2-7, with 7 bases matching TRBD1. The CDR3 is 19 amino acids. Germline CDR1 reads SGHDT; CDR2 reads YYEEEE. The CDR3 spells CASSLASLVTGTASYGQYF. In DNA, the CDR3 is TGTGCCAGCAGCTTGGCCAGCCTCGTCACCGGGACAGCCTCCTACGGGCAGTACTTC.